This paragraph reports one TCR beta chain. Antigen unknown. This sample stems from a study of cytomegalovirus exposure and HLA in healthy donors. Findings and caveats of the study: Follow-up analysis seemed to connect common viral pathogens with several of the most significant clusters identified. The study had only CMV serostatus as immune exposure information. TRBV6-2, TRBV6-3 and some other V segments were excluded as indistinguishable.

PCR employed 60 Vbeta and 13 Jbeta primers. Profiled with immunoSEQ multiplex PCR; TCRdb holds only in-frame clones, not every one. The sample has more than 95,000 clones, around 86% seen once. The CDR3 loop spans 13 amino acids. V lost 5 bases, J lost 2 bases, and 10 bases lay in between. CDR1 and CDR2 (germline): SQVTM, ANQGSEA. Sequences were obtained from PBMCs. This rearrangement joins TRBV29-1 to TRBJ1-3, with D possibly being TRBD1 (6 bases). This sequence originates from a man in his thirties or forties in good health and CMV-seropositive. CDR3 amino acids: CSVSAGAGNTIYF. The CDR3 DNA is TGCAGCGTTTCCGCAGGGGCTGGAAACACCATATATTTT.